This entry describes one TCR beta chain. What it binds is not known. Per germline, CDR1 MDHEN and CDR2 SYDVKM. There are 14 residues in the CDR3. Trimming left V 6 bases short and J 3 bases short, with 14 bases between. The sample originates from a study of blood T cells in healthy people across ages. The study's findings and limits: PBMCs were not sorted, which prevented a conclusive comparison of naive versus antigen-experienced cells.

Through a sample-barcoded 5' primer and a J-beta primer mix, a second PCR was run for roughly 7 to 12 cycles. TCRdb independently ran MiXCR on the 5' RACE reads; one entry per CDR3 protein. The table lists around 900,000 distinct CDR3 sequences, roughly half of them singletons. No fewer than 5.5 micrograms of total RNA were isolated from every sample. This chain links TRBV28 with TRBJ2-5; D may be TRBD2 (6 bases). This TCR was sampled from a woman aged 55 to 70 in good health. Material for sequencing was blood. CDR3 residues: CASRSGGTKETQYF. In nucleotides, the CDR3 is TGTGCCAGCAGATCCGGGGGTACAAAAGAGACCCAGTACTTC.